This is a list of T cell receptor beta chains from one sample in a study of T cells in Graves' hyperthyroidism and ophthalmopathy. Each CDR3 protein gets one entry after TCRdb re-called the multiplex PCR reads with MiXCR. Altogether about 260,000 distinct CDR3 sequences are present, approximately 20% being singletons, with the ten largest covering 50% to 75%. The sequenced material came from blood. The receptors derive from a man between 25 and 39 years old with Graves' ophthalmopathy. CDR3s include the opening cysteine and the closing phenylalanine or tryptophan. Each record gives: clone size, V gene, D gene, J gene, CDR3 protein, CDR3 DNA. A D gene is named only where the DNA matches it firmly. Size is stated for part of the rows, as once, few or many counts, or as a class when the clone is expanded.

>many|TRBV6-1|NA|TRBJ1-2
CASRNQEGLGGYTF
TGTGCCAGCCGTAATCAGGAGGGATTAGGAGGCTACACCTTC
>many|TRBV11-2|NA|TRBJ2-7
CASSLAAGHEQYF
TGTGCCAGCAGCTTAGCAGCGGGCCACGAGCAGTACTTC
>few|TRBV9|NA|TRBJ2-3
CASSVELGRTDTQYF
TGTGCCAGCAGCGTAGAATTGGGGCGCACAGATACGCAGTATTTT
>NA|TRBV19|NA|TRBJ1-1
CASSLGHLNTEAFF
TGTGCCAGTAGTTTAGGACACCTGAACACTGAAGCTTTCTTT
>NA|TRBV11-2|NA|TRBJ1-1
CASSLSRDGSFEAFF
TGTGCCAGCAGCTTATCCCGGGACGGGAGCTTTGAAGCTTTCTTT
>few|TRBV6-5|TRBD2|TRBJ2-2
CASSYSLAGGPYTGELFF
TGTGCCAGCAGTTACAGTCTAGCGGGAGGGCCTTACACCGGGGAGCTGTTTTTT
>few|TRBV28|TRBD2|TRBJ2-1
CASGYSGRAGEQFF
TGTGCCAGCGGGTATAGCGGGAGGGCGGGTGAGCAGTTCTTC
>NA|TRBV12-3/TRBV12-4|NA|TRBJ1-1
CASSLLYLAGTEAFF
TGTGCCAGCAGTTTGCTATATCTCGCGGGCACTGAAGCTTTCTTT
>NA|TRBV18|NA|TRBJ2-2
CASSQVIPNTGELFF
TGTGCCAGCTCACAGGTGATTCCGAACACCGGGGAGCTGTTTTTT
>few|TRBV27|NA|TRBJ2-3
CASTFSSTDTQYF
TGTGCCAGCACCTTTAGCAGCACAGATACGCAGTATTTT
>NA|TRBV28|TRBD2|TRBJ2-3
CASSLVGAGAEDTQYF
TGTGCCAGCAGTTTGGTTGGGGCGGGAGCGGAGGATACGCAGTATTTT
>NA|TRBV12-5|TRBD1|TRBJ2-1
CASLGTGGRTSYNEQFF
TGTGCTAGTCTTGGGACAGGGGGCCGTACGTCCTACAATGAGCAGTTCTTC
>NA|TRBV20-1|TRBD1|TRBJ2-7
CSARGDRYEQYF
TGCAGTGCTAGGGGGGACAGGTACGAGCAGTACTTC
>NA|TRBV29-1|NA|TRBJ2-5
CSVEPTGETQYF
TGCAGCGTTGAACCCACGGGGGAGACCCAGTACTTC
>many|TRBV3-1|NA|TRBJ2-3
CASSQGYYLSTDTQYF
TGTGCCAGCAGCCAAGGCTACTACCTTAGCACAGATACGCAGTATTTT
>few|TRBV5-1|TRBD2|TRBJ2-3
CASGLSPSGRATDTQYF
TGCGCCAGCGGACTTTCCCCTAGCGGGAGGGCGACAGATACGCAGTATTTT
>NA|TRBV6-1|NA|TRBJ1-1
CASRGHRDANTEAFF
TGTGCCAGCAGAGGCCACAGGGATGCGAACACTGAAGCTTTCTTT
>many|TRBV28|TRBD1|TRBJ2-2
CASRRRQGNTGELFF
TGTGCCAGCAGGCGTAGACAGGGGAACACCGGGGAGCTGTTTTTT
>few|TRBV5-6|TRBD2|TRBJ2-5
CASSRGLAGQETQYF
TGTGCCAGCAGCAGGGGACTAGCGGGACAAGAGACCCAGTACTTC
>NA|TRBV28|NA|TRBJ1-2
CASSLWSQGEGGYTF
TGTGCCAGCAGTTTATGGTCCCAGGGTGAGGGTGGCTACACCTTC
>NA|TRBV9|TRBD1|TRBJ1-3
CASSPRQGATGNTIYF
TGTGCCAGCAGCCCCCGGCAGGGGGCCACTGGAAACACCATATATTTT
>many|TRBV7-9|NA|TRBJ2-1
CASSSHLLYRDSGGNEQFF
TGTGCCAGCAGCTCTCACCTACTGTACCGGGACTCCGGGGGCAATGAGCAGTTCTTC
>many|TRBV28|TRBD1|TRBJ2-5
CASSTSGTGEQETQYF
TGTGCCAGCAGCACCTCAGGGACAGGGGAACAAGAGACCCAGTACTTC
>few|TRBV20-1|NA|TRBJ2-7
CSAAGAGHYEQYF
TGCAGTGCTGCCGGGGCAGGGCACTACGAGCAGTACTTC
>many|TRBV27|TRBD1|TRBJ2-7
CASSPDRGRYEQYF
TGTGCCAGCAGTCCGGACAGGGGGCGTTACGAGCAGTACTTC
>NA|TRBV9|TRBD2|TRBJ2-1
CASSGGLAGLHEQFF
TGTGCCAGCAGCGGTGGACTAGCGGGACTGCATGAGCAGTTCTTC
>many|TRBV11-2|NA|TRBJ1-4
CASSLKGAFGEKLFF
TGTGCCAGCAGCTTAAAGGGTGCATTCGGGGAAAAACTGTTTTTT
>few|TRBV6-1|NA|TRBJ2-4
CASSEDPAKNIQYF
TGTGCCAGCAGTGAGGACCCGGCCAAAAACATTCAGTACTTC
>NA|TRBV19|TRBD1|TRBJ2-7
CASSISGTGVYEQYF
TGTGCCAGTAGTATATCCGGGACAGGGGTTTACGAGCAGTACTTC
>many|TRBV20-1|TRBD1|TRBJ2-7
CSARDPGTGSLYEQYF
TGCAGTGCTAGAGATCCCGGGACAGGGTCCCTCTACGAGCAGTACTTC
>many|TRBV11-2|NA|TRBJ2-7
CASSLKGTAPYEQYF
TGTGCCAGCAGCTTAAAAGGGACTGCCCCTTACGAGCAGTACTTC
>many|TRBV20-1|TRBD2|TRBJ2-3
CSARLLEEREVTDTQYF
TGCAGTGCTAGACTCCTGGAGGAGCGGGAGGTGACAGATACGCAGTATTTT
>many|TRBV2|TRBD2|TRBJ2-1
CASSLAGGRNEQFF
TGTGCCAGCAGCCTAGCGGGAGGGAGGAATGAGCAGTTCTTC
>few|TRBV15|TRBD1|TRBJ1-4
CATSRAGQYNEKLFF
TGTGCCACCAGCAGAGCGGGACAGTATAATGAAAAACTGTTTTTT
>NA|TRBV19|NA|TRBJ1-4
CASSLQGAQNEKLFF
TGTGCCAGTAGTCTCCAAGGGGCACAGAATGAAAAACTGTTTTTT
>few|TRBV5-6|NA|TRBJ1-3
CASRRSETLRGGNTIYF
TGTGCCAGCAGGAGAAGTGAGACCTTACGGGGCGGAAACACCATATATTTT
>NA|TRBV2|TRBD2|TRBJ2-1
CASRLAGTYNEQFF
TGTGCCAGCAGATTAGCGGGAACCTACAATGAGCAGTTCTTC
>few|TRBV5-1|NA|TRBJ2-6
CASSATSGANVLTF
TGCGCCAGCAGCGCTACCTCTGGGGCCAACGTCCTGACTTTC
>NA|TRBV10-1|TRBD2|TRBJ2-1
CASSLIAGGSYNEQFF
TGCGCCAGCAGTTTGATAGCGGGGGGGTCCTACAATGAGCAGTTCTTC
>NA|TRBV5-6|TRBD2|TRBJ2-5
CASSFPVAGGILETQYF
TGTGCCAGCAGCTTTCCGGTTGCGGGAGGGATTCTTGAGACCCAGTACTTC